The 9 T cell receptor beta chains below were found in one sample sequenced in a study of OX40 agonist ivuxolimab in advanced cancers. TCRdb keeps only in-frame clones here, not all; method: immunoSEQ multiplex PCR. The table has fewer than 100,000 clones, roughly nine tenths seen once. Here the sequenced sample was CD4+ or CD8+ T cells sorted from blood, taken in a trial of the OX40 agonist ivuxolimab. These TCRs come from an adult with an advanced solid tumor such as melanoma, head and neck, liver or kidney cancer.

This clone was seen a few times. The V gene is TRBV18, the J gene TRBJ1-4, with TRBD1 as a possible D gene (6 bases). Germline V gives CDR1 KGHSH, CDR2 LQKENI. V was trimmed by 5 bases and J by 6 bases, leaving 10 bases between them. This CDR3 comprises 13 residues. This CDR3 is CASSRTVDEKLFF. Written as DNA, the CDR3 is TGTGCCAGCTCAAGGACAGTAGATGAAAAACTGTTTTTT.

J is TRBJ2-3 and V is TRBV6-4; D is uncertain. This CDR3 region has 13 residues. Trimming shortened V by 4 bases and J by 1 base, and 6 bases separated the two germline ends. Germline values: CDR1 MRHNA, CDR2 SNTAGT. The CDR3 spells CASSAPGTDTQYF. The CDR3 DNA follows: TGTGCCAGCAGTGCCCCTGGCACAGATACGCAGTATTTT.

The gene calls are TRBV5-6 and TRBJ1-2; TRBD1 agrees at 7 bases. Germline-derived CDR1 and CDR2 are SGHDT and YYEEEE. The CDR3 loop spans 16 amino acids. J gave up 8 bases and V 0 bases, and 13 bases lay outside the gene matches. CDR3 coding DNA: TGTGCCAGCAGCTTGGCATTACGGTCAGGGGGGCGAGGCTACACCTTC. Protein product: CASSLALRSGGRGYTF.

The chain recombines TRBV5-1 with TRBJ1-5; D call uncertain. The CDR3 runs to 15 residues. V lost 0 bases, J lost 2 bases, and 9 bases lay in between. Germline CDR1 reads SGHRS; CDR2 reads YFSETQ. The CDR3: CASSLDSYGNQPQHF. The DNA for the CDR3 is TGCGCCAGCAGCTTGGACAGTTATGGCAATCAGCCCCAGCATTTT.

The chain joins TRBV7-2 to TRBJ1-1; 7 nucleotides align to TRBD1. V lost 3 bases to trimming and J lost 5 bases; unmatched junction nucleotides: 3. This CDR3 region has 13 residues. The germline V gene has CDR1 SGHTA and CDR2 FQGNSA. CDR3 DNA: TGTGCCAGCAGCTTGACAGGGCGGACTGAAGCTTTCTTT. Protein product: CASSLTGRTEAFF. Complete variable domain (other parts from reference TRBV7-2 and TRBJ1-1): GAGVSQSPSNKVTEKGKDVELRCDPISGHTALYWYRQSLGQGLEFLIYFQGNSAPDKSGLPSDRFSAERTGGSVSTLTIQRTQQEDSAVYLCASSLTGRTEAFFGQGTRLTVV.

The V gene is TRBV28, the J gene TRBJ1-4; tentative D call: TRBD1 (6 bases). Germline V gene sequence: CDR1 MDHEN, CDR2 SYDVKM. The CDR3 spans 15 residues. The ends were cut back, 8 bases at V and 1 base at J, with 14 bases in the middle. The chain's CDR3 is CASGTGSQTNEKLFF. Here the CDR3 DNA reads TGTGCCAGCGGAACAGGGTCTCAAACTAATGAAAAACTGTTTTTT.

This rearrangement joins TRBV21-1 to TRBJ2-3; the table's D call of TRBD2 was not tested on the DNA. TRBV21-1 corresponds to a pseudogene. CDR3 length: 16 amino acids. The CDR3 loop reads CASSKGGTRRTDTQYF. For the CDR3, the DNA is TGTGCCAGCAGCAAAGGGGGGACTAGGCGCACAGATACGCAGTATTTT.

This clone was observed a few times. V and J are TRBV9 and TRBJ1-2; 9 bases match TRBD1. The J segment lost 8 bases and the V segment lost 4 bases, leaving 12 bases of the junction unmatched. The CDR3 runs 15 residues. Germline CDR1 and CDR2: SGDLS and YYNGEE. The CDR3 is CASSPRTGDGLGYTF. CDR3 sequence (DNA): TGTGCCAGCAGCCCCCGGACAGGGGACGGTTTAGGCTACACCTTC.

V usage is TRBV28 and J usage is TRBJ2-1, with TRBD1 identical over 8 bases. V was pared by 8 bases and J by 5 bases, with 8 bases of the junction left unmatched. Germline V gene data show CDR1 as MDHEN and CDR2 as SYDVKM. This CDR3 contains 14 residues. The CDR3: CASALGQGHNEQFF. Written as DNA, the CDR3 is TGTGCCAGCGCACTCGGACAGGGACACAATGAGCAGTTCTTC.